This TCR beta chain was obtained from a study of T cells after yellow fever vaccination. Findings and caveats of the study: At 95% to 98% for CD4 and 70% to 90% for CD8, most primary-vaccination clones showed up again after the booster.

TCRdb re-analysed the 5' RACE reads in MiXCR, keeping a single row per CDR3 protein. Seen here are about 500,000 distinct CDR3 sequences, about a sixth observed once, and the top ten hold 17%. The V gene's germline CDR1 is SGHVS and CDR2 FQNEAQ. V dropped 2 bases and J dropped 7 bases, with 3 bases sitting between them. This CDR3 region has 12 residues. This clonotype showed up just a few times. Its antigen is unidentified. The chain employs TRBV7-8 and TRBJ1-6; D is uncertain. The sample consisted of PBMCs, taken 5 to 6 days after the first yellow fever vaccination. This sequence originates from a man between 18 and 29 years old who received the YFV17D yellow fever vaccine. The CDR3, as DNA: TGTGCCAGCAGCTTACCAAATTCACCCCTCCACTTT. It translates to CASSLPNSPLHF.